What follows are 20 T cell receptor beta chains derived from one specimen sequenced in a study of CD8+ T cells in alopecia areata. It was cDNA, reverse transcribed from extracted RNA, that served as the sequencing template. Method: immunoSEQ multiplex PCR; TCRdb's copy keeps in-frame clones and lacks some. The sample lists 150,000 to 200,000 clones; about 71% were seen once. Sample treatment: oral pan-JAK inhibitor, 5-10 mg twice daily. Here the sequenced sample was CD4+ T cells sorted from blood, taken at week 4, from a patient treated with tofacitinib. The receptors were gathered from a human donor with alopecia areata.

The chain carries TRBV2 and TRBJ2-5; the D gene is possibly TRBD2 (5 bases). This CDR3 is built from 13 residues. The germline CDR1 and CDR2 sequences are SNHLY and FYNNEI. The V and J ends lost 7 bases and 2 bases respectively, with 11 bases between them. CDR3 bases: TGTGCCAGCAACCCGTGGAGGCAAGAGACCCAGTACTTC. This codes for CASNPWRQETQYF.

The gene calls are TRBV6-5 and TRBJ2-2, with TRBD2 matching over 7 bases. The CDR3 sequence is 13 residues long. Germline V gene sequence: CDR1 MNHEY, CDR2 SVGAGI. Germline trimming cut 6 bases from V and 4 bases from J; bases unmatched to any gene: 2. For the CDR3, the DNA is TGTGCCAGCAGCTCGGGGGGCACCGGGGAGCTGTTTTTT. This sequence encodes CASSSGGTGELFF.

V and J are TRBV6-1 and TRBJ1-5; no reliable D call. The length of the CDR3 is 12 residues. The V gene lost 6 bases and the J gene lost 6 bases, with 9 bases spanning the gap. Germline CDR1 and CDR2: MNHNS and SASEGT. Written as DNA, the CDR3 is TGTGCCAGCAGAAAGTTGGGTCAGCCCCAGCATTTT. It yields the protein CASRKLGQPQHF.

The gene calls are TRBV4-3 and TRBJ2-1, with D possibly matching TRBD2 (5 bases). In germline, CDR1 is LGHNA, CDR2 YSLEER. CDR3 length equals 18 residues. Trimming pared 0 bases from V and 7 bases from J, leaving 22 bases between. In DNA form, the CDR3 reads TGCGCCAGCAGCCAAGATGTCCCCGGACTGGAGAAGTTTAATGAGCAGTTCTTC. Amino acid sequence: CASSQDVPGLEKFNEQFF.

V usage is TRBV30 and J usage is TRBJ1-1, with D perhaps matching TRBD1 (5 bases). The CDR3 is made up of 13 amino acids. Germline values: CDR1 GTSNPN, CDR2 SVGIG (reference sequence). Trimming shortened V by 6 bases and J by 0 bases, and 11 bases separated the two germline ends. CDR3 nucleotide sequence: TGTGCCTGCAAAAAGGGGTTGAACACTGAAGCTTTCTTT. Its translation is CACKKGLNTEAFF.

This rearrangement joins TRBV6-6 to TRBJ1-6; D ambiguous. Germline assignment: CDR1 MNHNY and CDR2 SVGAGI (reference sequence). This CDR3 has 12 residues. Deletions cut 8 bases from V and 8 bases from J, with 10 bases between. DNA of the CDR3: TGTGCCAGCTCCAACACTGATTCACCCCTCCACTTT. It encodes CASSNTDSPLHF.

The chain's CDR3 is CASSSSRGRNSPLHF. The CDR3, as DNA: TGTGCCAGCAGTTCCTCGAGGGGTCGTAATTCACCCCTCCACTTT. The genes are TRBV6-5 and TRBJ1-6; D perhaps matches TRBD1 (5 bases). Germline V gene sequence: CDR1 MNHEY, CDR2 SVGAGI. This CDR3 is 15 amino acids long. V was clipped by 4 bases and J by 6 bases, with 13 bases between them.

This clone has a single count. The chain couples TRBV6-5 to TRBJ1-5; possible D gene TRBD1, 5 bases. CDR3 length: 13 amino acids. V was shortened by 2 bases and J by 10 bases, with 12 bases between the two germline ends. Germline assignment: CDR1 MNHEY and CDR2 SVGAGI. CDR3 residues: CASSYGQGRPQHF. CDR3 nucleotides: TGTGCCAGCAGTTACGGCCAGGGACGTCCCCAGCATTTT.

V gene TRBV18 combines with J gene TRBJ1-6; D unclear. CDR1 is KGHSH and CDR2 is LQKENI in the germline V gene. V lost 3 bases to trimming and J lost 8 bases, with 5 bases between them. The CDR3 spans 12 residues. CDR3 protein: CASSPPDSPLHF. CDR3 in DNA: TGTGCCAGCTCACCGCCCGATTCACCCCTCCACTTT.

This clone turned up a few times. This chain joins TRBV10-2 and TRBJ2-3, with 9 bases aligning to TRBD1. This CDR3 contains 17 residues. Unmatched junction bases numbered 8, after V lost 4 bases and J lost 0 bases. The germline V gene encodes CDR1 WSHSY and CDR2 SAAADI. CDR3 in DNA: TGCGCCAGCAGTGTCTCGACAGGGGGTGCAAGCACAGATACGCAGTATTTT. Translated, it gives CASSVSTGGASTDTQYF.

The rearrangement links TRBV5-1 to TRBJ2-5, with 7 bases identical to TRBD1. Trimming took 3 bases from V and 5 from J; bases not matched to a gene: 10. The CDR3 runs to 15 residues. Per germline, CDR1 SGHRS and CDR2 YFSETQ. The CDR3: CASSSEGAGSETQYF. DNA for the CDR3: TGCGCCAGCAGCTCAGAGGGGGCAGGGTCGGAGACCCAGTACTTC.

The chain is built from TRBV4-1 and TRBJ1-5; weak D call: TRBD1 (5 bases). The CDR3 has 14 residues. Trimming removed 4 bases at V and 2 bases at J, with 9 bases between. Germline V CDR1 and CDR2: MGHRA, YSYEKL. The CDR3 bases are TGCGCCAGCAGCCCCCAGGGAGGCAATCAGCCCCAGCATTTT. Protein: CASSPQGGNQPQHF.

This clone has ten or more counts. V and J are TRBV5-8 and TRBJ2-6, with a weak D call TRBD1 (5 bases). The V and J ends lost 3 bases and 1 base respectively, with 11 bases between them. The V gene's germline CDR1 is SGHTS and CDR2 YDEGEE. The CDR3 extends over 16 amino acids. The chain's CDR3 is CASSSYRQSGANVLTF. The CDR3 DNA sequence: TGTGCCAGCAGCTCTTACAGGCAATCTGGGGCCAACGTCCTGACTTTC.

The genes are TRBV29-1 and TRBJ2-3; TRBD2 matches 7 bases. Looked up from germline, CDR1 is SQVTM and CDR2 is ANQGSEA. Germline trimming cut 8 bases from V and 1 base from J; bases unmatched to any gene: 3. The CDR3 length is 12 residues. CDR3 amino acids: CSLTSGTDTQYF. CDR3 DNA: TGCAGCCTTACTAGCGGCACAGATACGCAGTATTTT.

The chain carries TRBV7-2 and TRBJ2-3; 14 bases are shared with TRBD2. Germline values: CDR1 SGHTA, CDR2 FQGNSA. This CDR3 region has 16 residues. J gave up 5 bases and V 4 bases, and 5 bases lay outside the gene matches. The DNA of the CDR3 is TGTGCCAGCAGCTCGACTAGCGGGGGGGCAGTAGATACGCAGTATTTT. Encoded protein: CASSSTSGGAVDTQYF.

This sequence joins TRBV9 and TRBJ2-2; 9 bases match TRBD1. This CDR3 spans 15 amino acids. V lost 3 bases to trimming and J lost 3 bases; unmatched junction nucleotides: 3. Germline V CDR1 and CDR2: SGDLS, YYNGEE. CDR3 sequence reads: CASSAYRGHTGELFF. CDR3 sequence (DNA): TGTGCCAGCAGCGCTTACAGGGGGCACACCGGGGAGCTGTTTTTT.

Here the CDR3 DNA reads TGTGCCAGCAGCGCCGGGGGTTGGGTGCACACCTTC. Translation: CASSAGGWVHTF. The V gene is TRBV7-9, the J gene TRBJ1-2; the D gene is possibly TRBD1 (5 bases). The CDR3 runs 12 residues. The germline V and J ends were trimmed by 5 bases and 12 bases, with 16 bases remaining between them. The V gene's germline CDR1 is SEHNR and CDR2 FQNEAQ (reference sequence).

This clone was counted a few times. This chain connects TRBV30 to TRBJ2-3; a possible D gene is TRBD1 (5 bases). The V end lost 3 bases, the J end lost 3 bases, and 10 bases lay between the germline ends. The CDR3 loop spans 13 amino acids. Germline-derived CDR1 and CDR2 are GTSNPN and SVGIG (reference sequence). In DNA, the CDR3 is TGTGCCTGGAGAACGCCAGGGACAGATACGCAGTATTTT. Its translation: CAWRTPGTDTQYF.

Ten or more counts support this clone. V gene TRBV5-1 combines with J gene TRBJ2-2; no clear D. Per germline, CDR1 SGHRS and CDR2 YFSETQ. The CDR3 sequence is 14 residues long. V lost 6 bases and J lost 3, with 12 bases in between. This CDR3 is CASTRSWDTGELFF. The CDR3 DNA sequence: TGCGCCAGCACGCGGAGTTGGGACACCGGGGAGCTGTTTTTT.

V gene TRBV7-9 combines with J gene TRBJ2-6, with D hard to call. Germline V lookup: CDR1 SEHNR, CDR2 FQNEAQ (reference sequence). V was cut by 3 bases and J by 2 bases, with 8 bases left in between. The CDR3 runs 15 residues. CDR3 loop: CASSLRGAGANVLTF. For the CDR3, the DNA is TGTGCCAGCAGCTTGCGTGGGGCTGGGGCCAACGTCCTGACTTTC.